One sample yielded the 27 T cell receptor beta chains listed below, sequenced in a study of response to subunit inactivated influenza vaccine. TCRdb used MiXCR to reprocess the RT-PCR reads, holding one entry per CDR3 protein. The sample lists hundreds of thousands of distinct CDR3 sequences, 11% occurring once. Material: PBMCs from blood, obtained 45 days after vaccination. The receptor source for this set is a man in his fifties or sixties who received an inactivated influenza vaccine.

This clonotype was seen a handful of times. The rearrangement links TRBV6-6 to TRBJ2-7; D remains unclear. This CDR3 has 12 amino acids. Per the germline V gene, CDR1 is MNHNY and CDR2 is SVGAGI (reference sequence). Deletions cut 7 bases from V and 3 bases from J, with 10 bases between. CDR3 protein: CASTSRDYEQYF. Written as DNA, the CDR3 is TGTGCCAGCACCTCCAGAGACTACGAGCAGTACTTC.

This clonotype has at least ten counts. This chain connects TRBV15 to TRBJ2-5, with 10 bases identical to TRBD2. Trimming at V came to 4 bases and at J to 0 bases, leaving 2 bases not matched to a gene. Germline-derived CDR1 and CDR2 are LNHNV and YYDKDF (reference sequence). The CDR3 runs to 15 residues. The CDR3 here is CATSTGTSDQETQYF. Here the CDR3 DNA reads TGTGCCACCAGCACGGGGACTAGCGACCAAGAGACCCAGTACTTC.

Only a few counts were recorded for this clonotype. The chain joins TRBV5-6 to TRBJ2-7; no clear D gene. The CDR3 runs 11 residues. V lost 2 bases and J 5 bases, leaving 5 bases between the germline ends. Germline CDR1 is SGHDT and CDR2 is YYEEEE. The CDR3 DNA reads TGTGCCAGCAGCTTTGCAGACGAGCAGTACTTC. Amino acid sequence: CASSFADEQYF.

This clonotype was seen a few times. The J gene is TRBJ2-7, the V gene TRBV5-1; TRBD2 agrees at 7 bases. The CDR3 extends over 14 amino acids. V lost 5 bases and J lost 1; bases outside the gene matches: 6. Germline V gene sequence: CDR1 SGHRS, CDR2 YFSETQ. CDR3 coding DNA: TGCGCCAGCAGACATCTGGGGGGGTCCTACGAGCAGTACTTC. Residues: CASRHLGGSYEQYF.

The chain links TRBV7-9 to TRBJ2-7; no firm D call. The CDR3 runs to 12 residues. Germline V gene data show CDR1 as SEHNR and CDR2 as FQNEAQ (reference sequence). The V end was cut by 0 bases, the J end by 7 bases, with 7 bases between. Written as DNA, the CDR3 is TGTGCCAGCAGCTTAGCGATCGGGGAGCAGTACTTC. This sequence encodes CASSLAIGEQYF.

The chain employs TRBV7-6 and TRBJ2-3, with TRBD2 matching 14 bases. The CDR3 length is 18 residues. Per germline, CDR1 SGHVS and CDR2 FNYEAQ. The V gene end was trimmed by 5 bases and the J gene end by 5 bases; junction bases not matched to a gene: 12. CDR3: CASSLNPGLAGVGDTQYF. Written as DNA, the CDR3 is TGTGCCAGCAGCCTGAATCCGGGACTAGCGGGAGTTGGAGATACGCAGTATTTT.

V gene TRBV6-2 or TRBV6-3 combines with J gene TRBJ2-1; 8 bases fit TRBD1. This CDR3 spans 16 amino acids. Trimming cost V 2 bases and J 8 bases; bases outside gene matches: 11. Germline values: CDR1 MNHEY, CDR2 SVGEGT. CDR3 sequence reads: CASSYRMQGAKDEQFF. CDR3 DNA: TGTGCCAGCAGTTACCGTATGCAGGGGGCTAAAGATGAGCAGTTCTTC.

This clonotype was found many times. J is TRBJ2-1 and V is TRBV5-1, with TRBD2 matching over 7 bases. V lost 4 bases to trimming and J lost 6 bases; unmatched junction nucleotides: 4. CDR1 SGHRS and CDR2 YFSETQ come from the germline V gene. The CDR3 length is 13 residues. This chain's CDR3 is CASSPTSLNEQFF. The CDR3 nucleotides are TGCGCCAGCAGCCCGACTAGCCTCAATGAGCAGTTCTTC. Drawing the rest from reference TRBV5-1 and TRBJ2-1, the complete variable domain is KAGVTQTPRYLIKTRGQQVTLSCSPISGHRSVSWYQQTPGQGLQFLFEYFSETQRNKGNFPGRFSGRQFSNSRSEMNVSTLELGDSALYLCASSPTSLNEQFFGPGTRLTVL.

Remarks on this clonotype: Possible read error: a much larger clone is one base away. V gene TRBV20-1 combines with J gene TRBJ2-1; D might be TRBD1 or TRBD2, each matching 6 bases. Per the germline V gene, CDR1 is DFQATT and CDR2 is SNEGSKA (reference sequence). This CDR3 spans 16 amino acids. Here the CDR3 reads CSAIGAAGGSYSEQFF. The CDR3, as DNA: TGCAGTGCTATCGGGGCCGCCGGGGGCTCCTACAGTGAGCAGTTCTTC.

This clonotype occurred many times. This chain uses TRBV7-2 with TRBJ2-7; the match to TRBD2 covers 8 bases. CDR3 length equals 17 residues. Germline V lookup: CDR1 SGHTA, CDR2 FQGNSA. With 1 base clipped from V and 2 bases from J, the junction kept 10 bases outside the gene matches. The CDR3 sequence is CASSLGVRAGVPYEQYF. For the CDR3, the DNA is TGTGCCAGCAGCTTAGGGGTAAGAGCGGGAGTTCCCTACGAGCAGTACTTC. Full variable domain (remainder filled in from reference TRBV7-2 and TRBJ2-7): GAGVSQSPSNKVTEKGKDVELRCDPISGHTALYWYRQSLGQGLEFLIYFQGNSAPDKSGLPSDRFSAERTGGSVSTLTIQRTQQEDSAVYLCASSLGVRAGVPYEQYFGPGTRLTVT.

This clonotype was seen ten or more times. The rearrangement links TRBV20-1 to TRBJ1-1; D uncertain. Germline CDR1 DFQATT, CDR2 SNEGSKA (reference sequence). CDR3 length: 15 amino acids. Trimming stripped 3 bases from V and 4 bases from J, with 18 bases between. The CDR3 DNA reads TGCAGTGCTAGGTATGACGGACTTTATATCACTGAAGCTTTCTTT. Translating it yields CSARYDGLYITEAFF.

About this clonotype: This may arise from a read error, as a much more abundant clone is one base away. The CDR3 region has the DNA TGCGCCTGCAGCCGTCAACCTCTGGGAGATACGCAGTATTTT. It codes for CACSRQPLGDTQYF. This chain connects TRBV5-1 to TRBJ2-3; D is uncertain. Germline V lookup: CDR1 SGHRS, CDR2 YFSETQ. There are 14 residues in the CDR3.

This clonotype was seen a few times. CDR3 coding DNA: TGTGCCAGCAGCCTCAGGGGCAGAGTATCCGGGGAGCTGTTTTTT. Translated: CASSLRGRVSGELFF. The V and J genes are TRBV6-1 and TRBJ2-2, with a tentative D call TRBD1 (6 bases). The CDR3 spans 15 residues. Germline CDR1 and CDR2: MNHNS and SASEGT. V was trimmed by 6 bases and J by 6 bases, leaving 17 bases between them.

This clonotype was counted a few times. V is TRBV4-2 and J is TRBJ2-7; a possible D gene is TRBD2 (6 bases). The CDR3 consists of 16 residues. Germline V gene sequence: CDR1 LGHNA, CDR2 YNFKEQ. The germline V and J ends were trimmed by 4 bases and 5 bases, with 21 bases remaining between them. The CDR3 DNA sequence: TGTGCCAGCAGCCGAGAAACGACTAGTTTAAGCCACGAGCAGTACTTC. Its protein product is CASSRETTSLSHEQYF.

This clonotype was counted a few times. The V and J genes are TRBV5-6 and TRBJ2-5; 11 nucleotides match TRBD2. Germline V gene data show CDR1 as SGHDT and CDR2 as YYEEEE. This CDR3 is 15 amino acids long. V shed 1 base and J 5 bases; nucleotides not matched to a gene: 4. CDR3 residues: CASSLSPSGGETQYF. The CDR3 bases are TGTGCCAGCAGCTTGTCTCCTAGCGGGGGGGAGACCCAGTACTTC. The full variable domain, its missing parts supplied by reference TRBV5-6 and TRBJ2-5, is DAGVTQSPTHLIKTRGQQVTLRCSPKSGHDTVSWYQQALGQGPQFIFQYYEEEERQRGNFPDRFSGHQFPNYSSELNVNALLLGDSALYLCASSLSPSGGETQYFGPGTRLLVL.

The CDR3 DNA reads TGTGCCAGCAGCTTAGTCTCATCGCGCACTGAAGCTTTCTTT. Its translation is CASSLVSSRTEAFF. The genes are TRBV7-8 and TRBJ1-1, with D hard to call. Germline V lookup: CDR1 SGHVS, CDR2 FQNEAQ. The CDR3 runs to 14 residues. Trimming stripped 1 base from V and 4 bases from J, with 10 bases between. Looking up the rest from reference TRBV7-8 and TRBJ1-1 gives the full variable domain: GAGVSQSPRYKVAKRGQDVALRCDPISGHVSLFWYQQALGQGPEFLTYFQNEAQLDKSGLPSDRFFAERPEGSVSTLKIQRTQQEDSAVYLCASSLVSSRTEAFFGQGTRLTVV.

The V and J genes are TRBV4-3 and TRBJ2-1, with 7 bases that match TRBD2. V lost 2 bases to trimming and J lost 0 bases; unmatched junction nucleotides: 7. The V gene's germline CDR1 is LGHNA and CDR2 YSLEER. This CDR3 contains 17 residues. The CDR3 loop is CASSQSPGGVSYNEQFF. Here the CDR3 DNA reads TGCGCCAGCAGCCAATCCCCTGGGGGGGTCTCCTACAATGAGCAGTTCTTC.

DNA for the CDR3: TGTGCCAGTAGTATAGAATGGGGAGCTTTCTTT. Translating gives CASSIEWGAFF. The chain combines TRBV19 with TRBJ1-1, with D unclear. The CDR3 covers 11 residues. The ends were cut back, 0 bases at V and 10 bases at J, with 6 bases in the middle. Germline V gene data show CDR1 as LNHDA and CDR2 as SQIVND (reference sequence).

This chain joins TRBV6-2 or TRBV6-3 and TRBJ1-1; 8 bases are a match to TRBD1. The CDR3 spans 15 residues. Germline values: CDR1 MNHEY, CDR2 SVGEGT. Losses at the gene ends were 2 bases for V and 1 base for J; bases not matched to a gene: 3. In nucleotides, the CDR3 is TGTGCCAGCAGTTACACCGGGACAGGGAACACTGAAGCTTTCTTT. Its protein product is CASSYTGTGNTEAFF.

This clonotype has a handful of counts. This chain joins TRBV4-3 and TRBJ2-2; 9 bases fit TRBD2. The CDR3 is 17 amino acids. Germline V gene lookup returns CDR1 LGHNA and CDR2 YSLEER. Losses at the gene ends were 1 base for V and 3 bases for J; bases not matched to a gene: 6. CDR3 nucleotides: TGCGCCAGCAGCCAAGTTTTGCGGACTAGCGACACCGGGGAGCTGTTTTTT. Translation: CASSQVLRTSDTGELFF.

Written as DNA, the CDR3 is TGTGCCAGCTCGTACAGAGCTTCAACCACAGATACGCAGTATTTT. It encodes CASSYRASTTDTQYF. The chain employs TRBV18 and TRBJ2-3; D is undetermined. Trimming removed 6 bases at V and 2 bases at J, with 15 bases between. The CDR3 totals 15 residues. Germline values: CDR1 KGHSH, CDR2 LQKENI.

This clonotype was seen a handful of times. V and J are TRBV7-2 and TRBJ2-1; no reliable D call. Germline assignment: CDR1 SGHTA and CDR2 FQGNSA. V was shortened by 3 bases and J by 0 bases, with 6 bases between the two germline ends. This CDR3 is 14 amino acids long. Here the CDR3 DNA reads TGTGCCAGCAGCTTCGCCCGCTCCTACAATGAGCAGTTCTTC. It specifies CASSFARSYNEQFF.

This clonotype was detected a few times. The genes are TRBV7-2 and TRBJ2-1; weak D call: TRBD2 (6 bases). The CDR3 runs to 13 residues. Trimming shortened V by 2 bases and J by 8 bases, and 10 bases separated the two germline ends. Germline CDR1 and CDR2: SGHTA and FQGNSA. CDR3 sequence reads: CASSLMREDEQFF. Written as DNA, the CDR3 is TGTGCCAGCAGCTTAATGAGGGAGGATGAGCAGTTCTTC.

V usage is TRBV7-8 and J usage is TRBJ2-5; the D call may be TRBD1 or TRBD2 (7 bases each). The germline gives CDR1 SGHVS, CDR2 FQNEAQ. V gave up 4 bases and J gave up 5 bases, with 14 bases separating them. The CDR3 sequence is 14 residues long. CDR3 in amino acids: CASSWGGGWETQYF. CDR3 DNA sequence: TGTGCCAGCAGCTGGGGAGGGGGCTGGGAGACCCAGTACTTC.

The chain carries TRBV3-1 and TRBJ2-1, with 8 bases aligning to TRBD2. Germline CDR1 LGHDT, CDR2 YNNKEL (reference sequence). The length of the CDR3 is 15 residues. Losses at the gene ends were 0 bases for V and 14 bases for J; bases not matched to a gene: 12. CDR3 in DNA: TGTGCCAGCAGCCAAGATGGGAAGCGGGGGACCGGGGAGTTCTTC. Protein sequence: CASSQDGKRGTGEFF.

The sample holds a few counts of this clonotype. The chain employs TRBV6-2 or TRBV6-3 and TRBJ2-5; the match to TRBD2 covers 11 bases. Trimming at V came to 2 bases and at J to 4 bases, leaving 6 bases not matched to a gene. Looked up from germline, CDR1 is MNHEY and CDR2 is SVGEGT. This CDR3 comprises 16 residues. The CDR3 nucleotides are TGTGCCAGCAGTTACGGAACTAGCGGGAGCATAGAGACCCAGTACTTC. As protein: CASSYGTSGSIETQYF.

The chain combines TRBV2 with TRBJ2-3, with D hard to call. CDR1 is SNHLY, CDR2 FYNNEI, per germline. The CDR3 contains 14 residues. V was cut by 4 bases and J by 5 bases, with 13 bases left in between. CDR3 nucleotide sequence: TGTGCCAGCAGTGTGGGTAGCAGAGGAGATACGCAGTATTTT. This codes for CASSVGSRGDTQYF.